The 21 T cell receptor beta chains given below trace back to one sample, sequenced in a study of shared clonotypes between healthy human individuals. Produced via immunoSEQ multiplex PCR; TCRdb's table is partial and in-frame only. Found here are roughly 2,300,000 clones, less than 95% of them singletons; the top ten hold around 0.4%. Material for sequencing was naive CD4+ T cells from PBMCs. Documented subset: CD45RA+ positively selected. The receptors shown here come from a man aged 18 to 30 in good health. Some clones in this sample may be carry-over from other donors' samples.

Concerning this clone itself: The sample contains more than one DNA sequence encoding this CDR3. This chain joins TRBV28 and TRBJ1-5; 10 bases align to TRBD1. V lost 1 base to trimming and J lost 7 bases; unmatched junction nucleotides: 4. Per germline, CDR1 MDHEN and CDR2 SYDVKM. CDR3 length: 15 residues. CDR3 loop: CASSLLGTGDQPQHF. The CDR3 region has the DNA TGTGCCAGCAGTTTATTGGGGACAGGGGACCAGCCCCAGCATTTT.

The rearrangement joins TRBV7-2 to TRBJ2-1, with D tentatively TRBD1 or TRBD2 (5 bases each). The V end lost 5 bases, the J end lost 9 bases, and 17 bases lay between the germline ends. CDR1 is SGHTA, CDR2 FQGNSA, per germline. CDR3 size: 14 residues. CDR3 sequence reads: CASSPLRVGVEQFF. CDR3 nucleotide sequence: TGTGCCAGCAGCCCCCTCCGGGTGGGGGTTGAGCAGTTCTTC.

The rearrangement links TRBV10-1 to TRBJ2-2, with no clear D. The germline gives CDR1 WNHNN, CDR2 SYGVQD (reference sequence). CDR3 length: 11 residues. Trimming removed 2 bases at V and 5 bases at J, with 0 bases between. CDR3: CASSETGELFF. DNA for the CDR3: TGCGCCAGCAGTGAGACCGGGGAGCTGTTTTTT.

This chain links TRBV28 with TRBJ2-7, with a weak D call TRBD1 (6 bases). There are 12 residues in the CDR3. The germline V and J ends were trimmed by 7 bases and 6 bases, with 13 bases remaining between them. The germline V gene has CDR1 MDHEN and CDR2 SYDVKM. The CDR3 bases are TGTGCCAGCACCCCCAGGGGCGGCGAGCAGTACTTC. Amino acids: CASTPRGGEQYF.

CDR3 DNA: TGTGCCAGCAGTGAATTGGGGGGTCGTGAGGGCACTGAAGCTTTCTTT. It specifies CASSELGGREGTEAFF. This rearrangement joins TRBV25-1 to TRBJ1-1; perhaps TRBD1 as D (5 bases). The ends were cut back, 1 base at V and 4 bases at J, with 16 bases in the middle. Germline V lookup: CDR1 MGHDK, CDR2 SYGVNS. This CDR3 spans 16 amino acids.

The chain links TRBV7-9 to TRBJ2-3, with D hard to call. V was clipped by 4 bases and J by 6 bases, with 11 bases between them. The germline V gene has CDR1 SEHNR and CDR2 FQNEAQ (reference sequence). This CDR3 spans 13 amino acids. CDR3 sequence reads: CASSSELRDTQYF. The CDR3 nucleotides read TGTGCCAGCAGCTCTGAGTTGAGGGATACGCAGTATTTT.

The chain combines TRBV11-2 with TRBJ2-1, with a weak D call TRBD2 (5 bases). The germline CDR1 and CDR2 sequences are SGHAT and FQNNGV. This CDR3 has 18 amino acids. Trimming pared 2 bases from V and 2 bases from J, leaving 19 bases between. In DNA, the CDR3 is TGTGCCAGCAGCTTAAGTAGTCCGGGGATGAGGCCCTACAATGAGCAGTTCTTC. This translates into CASSLSSPGMRPYNEQFF.

The table lists this clone with a count of one. The chain combines TRBV7-9 with TRBJ1-4; D gene unclear. Germline V lookup: CDR1 SEHNR, CDR2 FQNEAQ (reference sequence). This CDR3 comprises 13 residues. V was trimmed by 5 bases and J by 4 bases, leaving 8 bases between them. Written as DNA, the CDR3 is TGTGCCAGCAGCCGCGGGCGTAATGAAAAACTGTTTTTT. Amino acid sequence: CASSRGRNEKLFF.

The J gene is TRBJ2-7, the V gene TRBV9; 7 bases line up with TRBD2. The CDR3 extends over 13 amino acids. Trimming removed 4 bases from V and 3 bases from J; junction bases left unmatched: 4. Per germline, CDR1 SGDLS and CDR2 YYNGEE. The DNA of the CDR3 is TGTGCCAGCAGCTCCCGGGACTACTACGAGCAGTACTTC. The encoded protein is CASSSRDYYEQYF.

In the case of this clone: This sample includes further DNA sequences coding for the same CDR3. The J gene is TRBJ2-7, the V gene TRBV4-1, with D possibly being TRBD1 or TRBD2 (5 bases each). CDR3 length: 15 residues. Germline assignment: CDR1 MGHRA and CDR2 YSYEKL. V was trimmed by 1 base and J by 4 bases, leaving 14 bases between them. As DNA, the CDR3 is TGCGCCAGCAGCCAAGCCGGGACGGGCGGGTACGAGCAGTACTTC. Encoded protein: CASSQAGTGGYEQYF.

A note on this clone: This sample includes further DNA sequences coding for the same CDR3. The genes are TRBV5-1 and TRBJ1-5, with D possibly being TRBD1 (6 bases). Trimming cost V 4 bases and J 0 bases, with 8 bases left between them. In germline, CDR1 is SGHRS, CDR2 YFSETQ. The CDR3 is made up of 14 amino acids. This CDR3 is CASSEGGSNQPQHF. CDR3 nucleotides: TGCGCCAGCAGCGAGGGGGGTAGCAATCAGCCCCAGCATTTT.

The rearrangement joins TRBV5-1 to TRBJ2-1; 7 nucleotides line up with TRBD1. CDR3 length equals 14 residues. From germline, CDR1 is SGHRS and CDR2 YFSETQ. J was trimmed by 4 bases and V by 5 bases; bases with no gene match: 6. The CDR3 DNA reads TGCGCCAGCAGGGTACAGGGGCTATACAATGAGCAGTTCTTC. Amino acids: CASRVQGLYNEQFF.

This chain links TRBV5-4 with TRBJ1-3; unclear D gene. Germline assignment: CDR1 SGHNT and CDR2 YYREEE (reference sequence). The CDR3 loop spans 16 amino acids. The ends were cut back, 2 bases at V and 0 bases at J, with 12 bases in the middle. In nucleotides, the CDR3 is TGTGCCAGCAGCTTAAACCGCCCTACCTCTGGAAACACCATATATTTT. Translating it yields CASSLNRPTSGNTIYF.

The chain carries TRBV18 and TRBJ1-4; D gene uncertain. Germline loops: CDR1 KGHSH, CDR2 LQKENI. The CDR3 loop spans 15 amino acids. Trimming removed 1 base at V and 7 bases at J, with 13 bases between. In DNA form, the CDR3 reads TGTGCCAGCTCACCACTGGCACAGTTTAGTGAAAAACTGTTTTTT. Its translation is CASSPLAQFSEKLFF.

The chain recombines TRBV28 with TRBJ2-7, with D tentatively TRBD2 (6 bases). The length of the CDR3 is 16 residues. Trimming took off 3 bases at V and 6 bases at J, with 21 bases between the two ends. Germline-derived CDR1 and CDR2 are MDHEN and SYDVKM. CDR3 sequence: CASSLLTSSSPIEQYF. The CDR3 DNA follows: TGTGCCAGCAGTTTGCTGACTAGTTCCAGCCCTATCGAGCAGTACTTC.

The chain employs TRBV19 and TRBJ2-7, with D possibly TRBD1 on 6 matching bases. The ends were cut back, 6 bases at V and 2 bases at J, with 14 bases in the middle. The CDR3 runs 14 residues. Germline V gene lookup returns CDR1 LNHDA and CDR2 SQIVND (reference sequence). CDR3 nucleotide sequence: TGTGCCAGTAGCCATCCGGGACACACCTACGAGCAGTACTTC. Protein sequence: CASSHPGHTYEQYF.

The J gene is TRBJ1-2, the V gene TRBV5-1; D is uncertain. Germline loops: CDR1 SGHRS, CDR2 YFSETQ. The CDR3 is 13 residues long. The V gene lost 3 bases and the J gene lost 8 bases, with 14 bases spanning the gap. The CDR3 region has the DNA TGCGCCAGCAGCTCCACGCCCGAGAGAGGCTACACCTTC. This encodes CASSSTPERGYTF.

Points on this clone: Other DNA sequences in the same sample also yield this CDR3. The rearrangement uses TRBV7-9 and TRBJ2-3; D unclear. The CDR3 loop spans 14 amino acids. Trimming took off 5 bases at V and 0 bases at J, with 9 bases between the two ends. Germline CDR1 is SEHNR and CDR2 is FQNEAQ (reference sequence). In DNA form, the CDR3 reads TGTGCCAGCAGCCCCCGCAGGAGCACAGATACGCAGTATTTT. Residues: CASSPRRSTDTQYF.

This chain links TRBV18 with TRBJ2-1; tentative D call: TRBD2 (6 bases). Trimming stripped 4 bases from V and 8 bases from J, with 21 bases between. CDR3 length equals 16 residues. Germline CDR1 and CDR2: KGHSH and LQKENI. Here the CDR3 reads CASSRRLGRLIYEQFF. The CDR3 DNA follows: TGTGCCAGCTCACGGCGACTAGGCCGTTTGATCTATGAGCAGTTCTTC.

There are a few counts of this clone. This sample also contains other DNA sequences that code for the same CDR3. This chain joins TRBV19 and TRBJ1-1; the D gene is possibly TRBD1 (6 bases). CDR1 and CDR2 (germline): LNHDA, SQIVND (reference sequence). CDR3 length equals 13 residues. The V end lost 4 bases, the J end lost 5 bases, and 11 bases lay between the germline ends. The CDR3 is CASSTQGRTEAFF. The CDR3 region has the DNA TGTGCCAGTAGTACCCAGGGGCGGACTGAAGCTTTCTTT.

The chain carries TRBV4-1 and TRBJ1-2; possibly TRBD1 for D (5 bases). The CDR3 consists of 14 residues. Trimming took off 1 base at V and 6 bases at J, with 12 bases between the two ends. The germline V gene encodes CDR1 MGHRA and CDR2 YSYEKL. CDR3 DNA sequence: TGCGCCAGCAGCCAAGTGGGGGTACCCGATGGCTACACCTTC. Its protein product is CASSQVGVPDGYTF.